The 24 T cell receptor beta chains below were found in one sample sequenced in a study of prognosis after radiotherapy for stage I lung cancer. Template was genomic DNA; TCR beta CDR3 amplified in two multiplex PCR rounds. Primers (each specific to one TRBV or TRBJ gene) were used in first-round PCR. TCRdb used MiXCR to reprocess the multiplex PCR reads, holding one entry per CDR3 protein. The table shows about 18,000 distinct CDR3 sequences, with roughly a quarter occurring only once. Sequencing used PBMCs, obtained before or after stereotactic body radiation therapy (not recorded which). The receptors were sampled from a donor of 50 years or more with non-small cell lung cancer.

This clonotype was detected ten times or more. The chain recombines TRBV5-1 with TRBJ2-2; D is unclear. CDR1 and CDR2 from the germline V gene are SGHRS and YFSETQ. The CDR3 loop spans 12 amino acids. The ends were cut back, 4 bases at V and 1 base at J, with 2 bases in the middle. This CDR3 reads CASSQNTGELFF. DNA for the CDR3: TGCGCCAGCAGCCAGAACACCGGGGAGCTGTTTTTT.

As regards this clonotype: At one end, the junction sequence differs from germline, possibly due to a read error. The chain carries TRBV2 and TRBJ2-7; the D gene is possibly TRBD1 (5 bases). The CDR3 sequence is 12 residues long. Germline V CDR1 and CDR2: SNHLY, FYNNEI. The CDR3 sequence: CASSEVMGPSDF. CDR3 DNA: TGTGCCAGCAGTGAAGTGATGGGGCCCTCTGACTTC.

Comment on this clonotype: This CDR3 is missing its conserved last phenylalanine or tryptophan, likely due to a read error. The DNA is left out, because the CDR3 cannot be placed on it with certainty; the CDR3 is given as TCRdb lists it. This chain joins TRBV20-1 and TRBJ2-7; the table's TRBD2 call for D was not verified on the DNA. The germline CDR1 and CDR2 sequences are DFQATT and SNEGSKA (reference sequence). The CDR3 adds up to 10 amino acids, both ends counted. CDR3 residues: CSASGGERYL.

This clonotype was recorded many times. The chain is built from TRBV5-4 and TRBJ2-5; D perhaps matches TRBD2 (5 bases). Germline lookup yields CDR1 SGHNT and CDR2 YYREEE (reference sequence). Trimming stripped 3 bases from V and 1 base from J, with 16 bases between. This CDR3 spans 16 amino acids. This CDR3 is CASSSLGTSSQETQYF. The CDR3 DNA sequence: TGTGCCAGCAGCTCACTAGGTACCAGCTCCCAAGAGACCCAGTACTTC.

To note about this clonotype: An end of the junction does not agree with germline; a read error may underlie this. The chain carries TRBV7-6 and TRBJ1-2, with TRBD1 as a possible D gene (5 bases). The CDR3 consists of 15 residues. In germline, CDR1 is SGHVS, CDR2 FNYEAQ. The CDR3 spells CASSPELRGNYGYNF. The CDR3 bases are TGTGCCAGCAGCCCTGAACTGAGGGGAAACTATGGCTACAACTTC.

The table lists this clonotype with many counts. The V gene is TRBV6-1, the J gene TRBJ2-1, with a tentative D call TRBD1 (6 bases). The length of the CDR3 is 15 residues. CDR1 and CDR2 (germline): MNHNS, SASEGT. The ends were cut back, 5 bases at V and 2 bases at J, with 13 bases in the middle. DNA for the CDR3: TGTGCCAGCAGTCAGGGGTTGGGAACCTACAATGAGCAGTTCTTC. Its translation is CASSQGLGTYNEQFF.

On this clonotype itself: This probably arose from a read error, given a far larger clone one base away. V and J are TRBV6-8 and TRBJ2-2; 16 bases agree with TRBD2. V lost 6 bases to trimming and J lost 4 bases; unmatched junction nucleotides: 5. In germline, CDR1 is MNHGY, CDR2 SAAAGT. The CDR3 sequence is 17 residues long. The CDR3 coding sequence is TGTGCCAGCAGGGGACTAGCGGGAGGGCCGGTCACCGGGGAGCTGTTTTTT. It encodes CASRGLAGGPVTGELFF.

About this clonotype: This may stem from a read error, because a much larger clone lies one nucleotide away. The rearrangement links TRBV9 to TRBJ2-3; unclear D gene. The germline V gene has CDR1 SGDLS and CDR2 YYNGEE. The CDR3 consists of 11 residues. Trimming took 3 bases from V and 6 from J, leaving 5 bases between them. The CDR3 DNA reads as TGTGCCAGCAGCGGACATGATACGCAGTATTTT. This codes for CASSGHDTQYF.

This clonotype was detected once. The junction differs from germline at one of its ends, possibly a read error. V gene TRBV20-1 combines with J gene TRBJ2-5; no definite D call. Germline V CDR1 and CDR2: DFQATT, SNEGSKA (reference sequence). The length of the CDR3 is 13 residues. CDR3: CSARLESQETKYF. The CDR3 coding sequence is TGCAGTGCTAGACTAGAGAGCCAAGAGACCAAGTACTTC.

This clonotype showed up many times. Given a much more abundant clone one base away, this may be a read error. No conserved phenylalanine or tryptophan ends this CDR3, so it is likely a read error. V usage is TRBV28 and J usage is TRBJ1-4; D is undetermined. The V gene lost 3 bases and the J gene lost 7 bases, with 9 bases spanning the gap. Germline V gives CDR1 MDHEN, CDR2 SYDVKM. The CDR3 covers 13 residues. This chain's CDR3 is CASSLSSGEKLFY. CDR3 nucleotide sequence: TGTGCCAGCAGTTTGTCGAGCGGTGAAAAACTGTTTTAT.

As concerns this clonotype: This clone may be a read error of a much larger clone one base away. The rearrangement uses TRBV29-1 and TRBJ2-2; D is undetermined. Trimming removed 0 bases at V and 6 bases at J, with 14 bases between. Per the germline V gene, CDR1 is SQVTM and CDR2 is ANQGSEA. This CDR3 region has 15 residues. Here the CDR3 DNA reads TGCAGCGTTGAAGAGCGGTCTTCCAAACCCGGGGAGCTGTTTTTT. It yields the protein CSVEERSSKPGELFF.

With respect to this clonotype: A read error is the likely source, as a far larger clone sits one nucleotide away. This chain uses TRBV7-8 with TRBJ2-3; TRBD2 agrees at 7 bases. The CDR3 covers 15 residues. CDR1 is SGHVS and CDR2 is FQNEAQ in the germline V gene. V shed 6 bases and J 7 bases; nucleotides not matched to a gene: 13. CDR3 coding DNA: TGTGCCAGCAGGACAGCCGGCACTAGCGTCTATACGCAGTATTTT. Translation: CASRTAGTSVYTQYF.

At least ten counts were recorded for this clonotype. This chain links TRBV2 with TRBJ2-1; no firm D call. There are 13 residues in the CDR3. The V end lost 6 bases, the J end lost 8 bases, and 14 bases lay between the germline ends. CDR1 is SNHLY and CDR2 is FYNNEI in the germline V gene. CDR3 loop: CASSGPLSDEQFF. CDR3 DNA: TGTGCCAGCAGCGGACCCCTGAGCGATGAGCAGTTCTTC.

Concerning this clonotype: One base separates it from a far larger clone, so it is likely a read error. The V call is TRBV10-3, the J call TRBJ2-7; the D gene is possibly TRBD2 (6 bases). The germline V gene has CDR1 ENHRY and CDR2 SYGVKD. The V end was cut by 3 bases, the J end by 3 bases, with 15 bases between. The CDR3 contains 15 residues. CDR3 loop: CAISELAGRFYEQYF. CDR3 DNA: TGTGCCATCAGTGAATTGGCGGGACGGTTCTACGAGCAGTACTTC.

The sample holds many counts of this clonotype. DNA for the CDR3: TGCAGCGTTGTCGTCGGGGGATCCTACGAGCAGTACTTC. The encoded protein is CSVVVGGSYEQYF. The V call is TRBV29-1, the J call TRBJ2-7; D might be TRBD2 (6 bases). The CDR3 runs 13 residues. Trimming took off 4 bases at V and 1 base at J, with 11 bases between the two ends. Germline V gene lookup returns CDR1 SQVTM and CDR2 ANQGSEA.

This clonotype was seen at least ten times. V and J are TRBV20-1 and TRBJ1-1; 8 nucleotides agree with TRBD1. Per germline, CDR1 DFQATT and CDR2 SNEGSKA (reference sequence). Trimming took 2 bases from V and 1 from J; bases not matched to a gene: 6. This CDR3 comprises 15 residues. Here the CDR3 reads CSARPIQGGNTEAFF. The CDR3 DNA follows: TGCAGTGCTAGACCAATACAGGGGGGGAACACTGAAGCTTTCTTT.

For this clonotype: A much larger clone differs from this one at a single base, so this may be a read error. The chain has TRBV5-4 and TRBJ1-4, with D unclear. Germline values: CDR1 SGHNT, CDR2 YYREEE (reference sequence). The CDR3 contains 14 residues. The V and J ends lost 5 bases and 8 bases respectively, with 16 bases between them. CDR3: CASSSEREREKLFF. The CDR3 DNA is TGTGCCAGCAGTTCCGAGCGGGAAAGGGAAAAACTGTTTTTT.

At least ten counts were recorded for this clonotype. The genes are TRBV28 and TRBJ2-5; D is possibly TRBD1 or TRBD2 (6 bases each). The CDR3 loop spans 14 amino acids. V dropped 7 bases and J dropped 5 bases, with 17 bases sitting between them. Looked up from germline, CDR1 is MDHEN and CDR2 is SYDVKM. The chain's CDR3 is CASTSVGGTETQYF. CDR3 in DNA: TGTGCCAGCACTAGTGTGGGGGGCACGGAGACCCAGTACTTC.

This clonotype was seen at least ten times. The chain uses TRBV5-6 and TRBJ1-5, with D perhaps matching TRBD1 (6 bases). The CDR3 runs 16 residues. Trimming stripped 4 bases from V and 2 bases from J, with 16 bases between. Germline CDR1 and CDR2: SGHDT and YYEEEE. The CDR3 DNA is TGTGCCAGCAGCAACAGGGTCATAGAAGGCAATCAGCCCCAGCATTTT. It yields the protein CASSNRVIEGNQPQHF.

As concerns this clonotype: This clone may be a read error of a much larger clone one base away. The conserved final phenylalanine or tryptophan is absent from the CDR3, which likely points to a read error. V usage is TRBV5-4 and J usage is TRBJ1-2; 7 bases are shared with TRBD1. The CDR3 runs to 14 residues. Germline values: CDR1 SGHNT, CDR2 YYREEE (reference sequence). The ends lost 2 bases at V and 4 bases at J; junction bases unmatched: 5. Written as DNA, the CDR3 is TGTGCCAGCAGCTTTAGGGACAGTCCCTATGGCTACACCTTA. As protein: CASSFRDSPYGYTL.

This clonotype came up many times. The gene calls are TRBV3-1 and TRBJ2-7, with 8 positions matching TRBD1. CDR3 size: 13 residues. Germline-derived CDR1 and CDR2 are LGHDT and YNNKEL (reference sequence). V shed 2 bases, J shed 4 bases, and the junction held 1 base outside the gene matches. In DNA form, the CDR3 reads TGTGCCAGCAGCCAAAACAGGGGGTACGAGCAGTACTTC. It translates to CASSQNRGYEQYF.

The count of this clonotype is one. This chain joins TRBV20-1 and TRBJ2-2; D is unresolved. The V end was cut by 4 bases, the J end by 8 bases, with 17 bases between. This CDR3 region has 14 residues. Germline-derived CDR1 and CDR2 are DFQATT and SNEGSKA (reference sequence). Here the CDR3 reads CSAIRRVGTGELFF. The CDR3 DNA reads as TGCAGTGCTATCCGAAGGGTAGGCACAGGGGAGCTGTTTTTT.

This clonotype showed up many times. This chain uses TRBV12-3 or TRBV12-4 with TRBJ2-7; maybe TRBD1 (5 bases). V lost 3 bases to trimming and J lost 4 bases, with 10 bases between them. The CDR3 covers 13 residues. CDR3 DNA: TGTGCCAGCAGTTTTGGGGCTTGGTACGAGCAGTACTTC. Translated: CASSFGAWYEQYF.

Turning to this clonotype: Only one base separates this from a far larger clonotype, so it likely reflects a read error. The chain joins TRBV6-8 to TRBJ1-2; D is unresolved. This CDR3 has 14 residues. Germline loops: CDR1 MNHGY, CDR2 SAAAGT. CDR3 in DNA: TGTGCCAGCAGCGGACGGCCAACTAAATATGGCTACACCTTC. This gives the protein CASSGRPTKYGYTF.